This T cell receptor beta chain was profiled in a study of cytotoxic CD8 clonotypes in ibrutinib-treated CLL. TCRdb keeps only in-frame clones here, not all; method: immunoSEQ multiplex PCR. The sample has 330,000 or so clones, 67% seen once. Germline loops: CDR1 MNHEY, CDR2 SVGAGI. The CDR3 length is 15 residues. V lost 0 bases and J 6 bases, leaving 11 bases between the germline ends. Sequences were derived from PBMCs, sampled after 36 months of ibrutinib treatment. This TCR was sampled from a human donor with chronic lymphocytic leukemia. V usage is TRBV6-5 and J usage is TRBJ1-4, with D unclear. CDR3 DNA sequence: TGTGCCAGCAGTTACTCGTTTCAAACGGATGAAAAACTGTTTTTT. Translated: CASSYSFQTDEKLFF.